These 12 T cell receptor beta chains share one sample of origin, sequenced in a study of a mutant IDH1 vaccine in newly diagnosed glioma. Repertoires were generated with immunoSEQ multiplex PCR, while TCRdb's copy carries only in-frame clones and drops some. The sample consists of tens of thousands of clones, approximately 85% of them appearing once. The time point denotes: baseline, week 1 (first vaccination visit). The treatment here: pre-vaccination baseline after standard-of-care therapy. Sequences were derived from PBMCs, sampled from a glioma patient treated with radiotherapy, temozolomide or both. The receptors originated from a man aged 50-60 years with glioma.

This chain links TRBV29-1 with TRBJ1-1, with 10 bases fitting TRBD1. V dropped 0 bases and J dropped 1; count of bases not matched to a gene: 5. The germline V gene has CDR1 SQVTM and CDR2 ANQGSEA. This CDR3 spans 16 amino acids. The CDR3, as DNA: TGCAGCGTTGAAGATGGGCGGGACAGGGGGAACACTGAAGCTTTCTTT. Amino acids: CSVEDGRDRGNTEAFF.

V gene TRBV19 combines with J gene TRBJ1-1; D is unresolved. The CDR3 covers 15 residues. Germline CDR1 and CDR2: LNHDA and SQIVND (reference sequence). Trimming took off 5 bases at V and 4 bases at J, with 17 bases between the two ends. DNA for the CDR3: TGTGCCAGTAGTTCCTCCCCAGGTTTATCCACTGAAGCTTTCTTT. It is translated as CASSSSPGLSTEAFF.

The chain couples TRBV5-1 to TRBJ1-3; 9 bases are a match to TRBD1. The V gene end was trimmed by 2 bases and the J gene end by 2 bases; junction bases not matched to a gene: 5. Germline CDR1 is SGHRS and CDR2 is YFSETQ. There are 16 residues in the CDR3. Written as DNA, the CDR3 is TGCGCCAGCAGCTTCGACGGACAGGGGACTGGAAACACCATATATTTT. Its translation is CASSFDGQGTGNTIYF.

The rearrangement links TRBV9 to TRBJ2-5, with a possible D match to TRBD2 (6 bases). The V gene's germline CDR1 is SGDLS and CDR2 YYNGEE. This CDR3 is built from 13 residues. V gave up 0 bases and J gave up 5 bases, with 8 bases separating them. The CDR3 here is CASSVGGRETQYF. In DNA form, the CDR3 reads TGTGCCAGCAGCGTAGGAGGGAGGGAGACCCAGTACTTC. Full variable domain (outside the CDR3, taken from reference TRBV9 and TRBJ2-5): DSGVTQTPKHLITATGQRVTLRCSPRSGDLSVYWYQQSLDQGLQFLIQYYNGEERAKGNILERFSAQQFPDLHSELNLSSLELGDSALYFCASSVGGRETQYFGPGTRLLVL.

This clone was counted a single time. The chain combines TRBV7-2 with TRBJ1-6, with 7 bases identical to TRBD1. In germline, CDR1 is SGHTA, CDR2 FQGNSA. The CDR3 consists of 16 residues. The J segment lost 0 bases and the V segment lost 5 bases, leaving 4 bases of the junction unmatched. CDR3 DNA: TGTGCCAGCAGCCCTACAGGGGACTCCTATAATTCACCCCTCCACTTT. Translation: CASSPTGDSYNSPLHF.

The chain uses TRBV29-1 and TRBJ2-3; possibly TRBD1 for D (5 bases). In germline, CDR1 is SQVTM, CDR2 ANQGSEA. CDR3 length: 14 amino acids. V lost 6 bases and J lost 0, with 13 bases in between. The chain's CDR3 is CSVGVGASTDTQYF. As DNA, the CDR3 is TGCAGCGTGGGTGTAGGGGCGAGCACAGATACGCAGTATTTT.

This clone was counted once. The chain uses TRBV7-9 and TRBJ2-5; a weak D match, TRBD2 (6 bases). The germline V gene has CDR1 SEHNR and CDR2 FQNEAQ (reference sequence). Trimming removed 0 bases at V and 2 bases at J, with 13 bases between. The CDR3 extends over 16 amino acids. In DNA, the CDR3 is TGTGCCAGCAGCTTAGCGGGGCGGGGACTTCAAGAGACCCAGTACTTC. Its protein product is CASSLAGRGLQETQYF. The whole variable domain, remainder taken from reference TRBV7-9 and TRBJ2-5, is DTGVSQNPRHKITKRGQNVTFRCDPISEHNRLYWYRQTLGQGPEFLTYFQNEAQLEKSRLLSDRFSAERPKGSFSTLEIQRTEQGDSAMYLCASSLAGRGLQETQYFGPGTRLLVL.

The rearrangement links TRBV19 to TRBJ2-5; D uncertain. V dropped 5 bases and J dropped 1 base, with 11 bases sitting between them. This CDR3 is 14 amino acids long. Germline assignment: CDR1 LNHDA and CDR2 SQIVND (reference sequence). This chain's CDR3 is CASSADGIQETQYF. CDR3 DNA: TGTGCCAGTAGTGCCGACGGCATCCAAGAGACCCAGTACTTC. Based on the CDR3 plus reference TRBV19 and TRBJ2-5, the full variable domain is DGGITQSPKYLFRKEGQNVTLSCEQNLNHDAMYWYRQDPGQGLRLIYYSQIVNDFQKGDIAEGYSVSREKKESFPLTVTSAQKNPTAFYLCASSADGIQETQYFGPGTRLLVL.

The gene calls are TRBV4-2 and TRBJ1-5; TRBD1 might be the D (5 bases). Trimming pared 3 bases from V and 7 bases from J, leaving 13 bases between. CDR1 and CDR2 (germline): LGHNA, YNFKEQ. The CDR3 is 14 residues long. The CDR3 reads CASSQDGAGQPQHF. The CDR3 nucleotides read TGTGCCAGCAGCCAGGATGGGGCTGGGCAGCCCCAGCATTTT.

This chain connects TRBV9 to TRBJ2-2; D unresolved. Trimming took 3 bases from V and 7 from J, leaving 16 bases between them. This CDR3 contains 15 residues. Germline V CDR1 and CDR2: SGDLS, YYNGEE. The CDR3 is CASSARMDVGGELFF. The CDR3 DNA reads as TGTGCCAGCAGCGCCCGTATGGACGTCGGCGGGGAGCTGTTTTTT.

The rearrangement joins TRBV9 to TRBJ2-6, with unresolved D. Deletions cut 3 bases from V and 0 bases from J, with 4 bases between. This CDR3 has 14 residues. Germline values: CDR1 SGDLS, CDR2 YYNGEE. This chain's CDR3 is CASSERSGANVLTF. The CDR3 region has the DNA TGTGCCAGCAGCGAACGCTCTGGGGCCAACGTCCTGACTTTC.

The chain links TRBV2 to TRBJ2-3, with 7 bases that match TRBD2. Trimming removed 5 bases from V and 4 bases from J; junction bases left unmatched: 9. This CDR3 comprises 15 residues. Germline V gene lookup returns CDR1 SNHLY and CDR2 FYNNEI. The CDR3 loop is CASSQGGVGSDTQYF. The CDR3 DNA sequence: TGTGCCAGCAGTCAGGGAGGGGTGGGGTCAGATACGCAGTATTTT. Drawing the rest from reference TRBV2 and TRBJ2-3, the complete variable domain is EPEVTQTPSHQVTQMGQEVILRCVPISNHLYFYWYRQILGQKVEFLVSFYNNEISEKSEIFDDQFSVERPDGSNFTLKIRSTKLEDSAMYFCASSQGGVGSDTQYFGPGTRLTVL.